Below, 8 T cell receptor beta chains from the same sample are listed, as sequenced in a study of T cells after posttransplantation cyclophosphamide. A marrow graft followed busulfan-fludarabine conditioning, with cyclophosphamide on days +3 and +4. Repertoires were generated with immunoSEQ multiplex PCR, while TCRdb's copy carries only in-frame clones and drops some. The table shows about 36,000 clones, with around 80% occurring only once. This specimen consisted of CD4+ T cells sorted from blood, obtained just over 1,900 days after a stem cell transplant with posttransplant cyclophosphamide. The receptors derive from a female patient in her thirties or forties who received an allogeneic stem cell transplant from a related donor, was CMV-positive, and had no GVHD. Some T cells may have come from the graft donor.

This clone occurred a few times. The rearrangement uses TRBV28 and TRBJ1-1; no definite D call. CDR1 MDHEN and CDR2 SYDVKM come from the germline V gene. V was shortened by 6 bases and J by 0 bases, with 11 bases between the two germline ends. This CDR3 has 14 residues. This CDR3 reads CASRLHSMNTEAFF. CDR3 bases: TGTGCCAGCAGGTTACATTCCATGAACACTGAAGCTTTCTTT. Full variable domain (rest looked up from reference TRBV28 and TRBJ1-1): DVKVTQSSRYLVKRTGEKVFLECVQDMDHENMFWYRQDPGLGLRLIYFSYDVKMKEKGDIPEGYSVSREKKERFSLILESASTNQTSMYLCASRLHSMNTEAFFGQGTRLTVV.

By frequency in the sample, this clone is medium-sized. The chain joins TRBV2 to TRBJ1-5; weak D call: TRBD1 (6 bases). CDR3 size: 16 residues. The germline V gene encodes CDR1 SNHLY and CDR2 FYNNEI. Trimming pared 5 bases from V and 0 bases from J, leaving 14 bases between. The CDR3 DNA reads TGTGCCAGCAGTTCAGGGGACGGGCGTAGCAATCAGCCCCAGCATTTT. It translates to CASSSGDGRSNQPQHF.

The chain carries TRBV5-1 and TRBJ2-2, with D possibly matching TRBD2 (5 bases). Trimming pared 0 bases from V and 5 bases from J, leaving 11 bases between. This CDR3 region has 15 residues. Germline V gives CDR1 SGHRS, CDR2 YFSETQ. The CDR3 loop is CASSLEAVRTGELFF. Written as DNA, the CDR3 is TGCGCCAGCAGCTTGGAAGCGGTCCGGACCGGGGAGCTGTTTTTT.

The rearrangement links TRBV7-2 to TRBJ1-3; D is undetermined. Per germline, CDR1 SGHTA and CDR2 FQGNSA. The V end was cut by 5 bases, the J end by 4 bases, with 15 bases between. This CDR3 region has 15 residues. The CDR3 spells CASSVTGTTGNTIYF. The CDR3 DNA is TGTGCCAGCAGCGTTACGGGAACGACCGGAAACACCATATATTTT.

On this clone itself: The sample carries other DNA sequences with the same CDR3. The V and J genes are TRBV5-1 and TRBJ2-1; D might be TRBD1 (6 bases). Germline V CDR1 and CDR2: SGHRS, YFSETQ. V gave up 0 bases and J gave up 3 bases, with 7 bases separating them. The CDR3 covers 14 residues. DNA of the CDR3: TGCGCCAGCAGCTTGGCGGACAGCTACAATGAGCAGTTCTTC. This gives the protein CASSLADSYNEQFF.

The chain joins TRBV7-9 to TRBJ1-2, with D possibly matching TRBD1 (5 bases). The V gene's germline CDR1 is SEHNR and CDR2 FQNEAQ (reference sequence). This CDR3 is built from 12 residues. The V and J ends lost 1 base and 10 bases respectively, with 10 bases between them. This chain's CDR3 is CASSLEAGPYTF. Written as DNA, the CDR3 is TGTGCCAGCAGCTTAGAGGCAGGGCCCTACACCTTC. The full variable domain, completed using reference TRBV7-9 and TRBJ1-2, is DTGVSQNPRHKITKRGQNVTFRCDPISEHNRLYWYRQTLGQGPEFLTYFQNEAQLEKSRLLSDRFSAERPKGSFSTLEIQRTEQGDSAMYLCASSLEAGPYTFGSGTRLTVV.

The gene calls are TRBV27 and TRBJ1-4; D gene ambiguous. V was trimmed by 4 bases and J by 8 bases, leaving 11 bases between them. Germline loops: CDR1 MNHEY, CDR2 SMNVEV (reference sequence). The CDR3 extends over 13 amino acids. CDR3 protein: CASSSRLGEKLFF. The CDR3, as DNA: TGTGCCAGCAGTTCAAGGCTCGGGGAAAAACTGTTTTTT.

This clone was seen a single time. The chain carries TRBV29-1 and TRBJ1-5; 7 nucleotides align to TRBD1. The J segment lost 3 bases and the V segment lost 7 bases, leaving 6 bases of the junction unmatched. The germline V gene encodes CDR1 SQVTM and CDR2 ANQGSEA. The CDR3 covers 13 residues. Here the CDR3 reads CSARQGSNQPQHF. CDR3 DNA sequence: TGCAGCGCCAGACAGGGTTCCAATCAGCCCCAGCATTTT. Looking up the rest from reference TRBV29-1 and TRBJ1-5 gives the full variable domain: SAVISQKPSRDICQRGTSLTIQCQVDSQVTMMFWYRQQPGQSLTLIATANQGSEATYESGFVIDKFPISRPNLTFSTLTVSNMSPEDSSIYLCSARQGSNQPQHFGDGTRLSIL.